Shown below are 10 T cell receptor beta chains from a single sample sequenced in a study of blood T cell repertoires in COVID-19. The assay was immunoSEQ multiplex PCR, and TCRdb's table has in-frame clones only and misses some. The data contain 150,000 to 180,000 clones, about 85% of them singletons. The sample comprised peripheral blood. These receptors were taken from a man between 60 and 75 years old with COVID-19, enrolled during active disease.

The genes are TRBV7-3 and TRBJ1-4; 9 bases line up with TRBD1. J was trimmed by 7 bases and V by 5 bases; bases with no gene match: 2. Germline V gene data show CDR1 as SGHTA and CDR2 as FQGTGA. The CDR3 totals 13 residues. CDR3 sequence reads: CASSQDRGEKLFF. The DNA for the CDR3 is TGTGCCAGCAGCCAGGACAGGGGTGAAAAACTGTTTTTT.

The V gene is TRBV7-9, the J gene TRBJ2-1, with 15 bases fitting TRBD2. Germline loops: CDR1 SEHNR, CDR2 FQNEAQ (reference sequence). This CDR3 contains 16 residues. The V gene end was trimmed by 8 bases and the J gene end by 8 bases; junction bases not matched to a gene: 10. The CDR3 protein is CASARTSGGALDEQFF. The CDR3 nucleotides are TGTGCCAGCGCTAGGACTAGCGGGGGGGCGTTGGATGAGCAGTTCTTC.

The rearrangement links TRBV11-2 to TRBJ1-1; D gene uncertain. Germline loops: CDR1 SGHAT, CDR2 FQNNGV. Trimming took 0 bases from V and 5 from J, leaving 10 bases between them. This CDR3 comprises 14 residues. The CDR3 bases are TGTGCCAGCAGCTTAGAGGTCGGTCGTACTGAAGCTTTCTTT. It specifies CASSLEVGRTEAFF.

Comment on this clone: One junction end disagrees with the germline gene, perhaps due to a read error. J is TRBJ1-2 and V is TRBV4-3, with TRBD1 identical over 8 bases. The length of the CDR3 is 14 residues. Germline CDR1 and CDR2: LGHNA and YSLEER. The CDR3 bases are TGCGCCAGCAGCCTGACCGGGACAGGTAGTCCCCGTCACTTC. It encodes CASSLTGTGSPRHF.

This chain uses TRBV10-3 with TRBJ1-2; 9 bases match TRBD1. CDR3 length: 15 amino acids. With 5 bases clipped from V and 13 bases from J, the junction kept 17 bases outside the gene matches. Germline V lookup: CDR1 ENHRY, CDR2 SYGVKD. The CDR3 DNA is TGTGCCATCAGTTCCCCGAATTATGGGACAGGGTTTCTCACCTTC. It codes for CAISSPNYGTGFLTF.

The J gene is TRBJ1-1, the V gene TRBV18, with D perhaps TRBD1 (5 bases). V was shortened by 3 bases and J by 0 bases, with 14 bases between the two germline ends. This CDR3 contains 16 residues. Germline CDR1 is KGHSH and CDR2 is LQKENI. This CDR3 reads CASSPSGLGMNTEAFF. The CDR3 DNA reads TGTGCCAGCTCACCTTCAGGGTTGGGGATGAACACTGAAGCTTTCTTT. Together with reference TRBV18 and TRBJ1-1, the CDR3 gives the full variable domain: NAGVMQNPRHLVRRRGQEARLRCSPMKGHSHVYWYRQLPEEGLKFMVYLQKENIIDESGMPKERFSAEFPKEGPSILRIQQVVRGDSAAYFCASSPSGLGMNTEAFFGQGTRLTVV.

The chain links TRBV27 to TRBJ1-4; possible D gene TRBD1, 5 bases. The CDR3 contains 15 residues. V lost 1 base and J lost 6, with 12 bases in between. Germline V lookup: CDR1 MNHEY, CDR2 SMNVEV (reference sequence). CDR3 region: CASSLLGTGDEKLFF. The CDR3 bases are TGTGCCAGCAGTTTATTAGGGACGGGGGATGAAAAACTGTTTTTT.

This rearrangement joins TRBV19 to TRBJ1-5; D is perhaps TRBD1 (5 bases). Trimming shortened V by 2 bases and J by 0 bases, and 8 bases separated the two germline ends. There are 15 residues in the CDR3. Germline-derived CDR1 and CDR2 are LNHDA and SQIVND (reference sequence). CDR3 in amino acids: CASSIRQISNQPQHF. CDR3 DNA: TGTGCCAGTAGTATAAGACAGATTAGCAATCAGCCCCAGCATTTT.

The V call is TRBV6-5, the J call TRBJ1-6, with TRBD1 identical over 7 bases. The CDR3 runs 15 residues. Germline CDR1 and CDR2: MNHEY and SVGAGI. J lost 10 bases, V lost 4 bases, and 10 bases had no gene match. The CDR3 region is CASSSSNRGRSPLHF. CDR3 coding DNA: TGTGCCAGCAGTTCCTCCAACAGGGGACGCTCACCCCTCCACTTT.

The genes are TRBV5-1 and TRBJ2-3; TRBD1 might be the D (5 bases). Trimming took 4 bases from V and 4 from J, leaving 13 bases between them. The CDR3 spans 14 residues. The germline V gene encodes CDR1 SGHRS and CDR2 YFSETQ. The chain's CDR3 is CASSPGQDADTQYF. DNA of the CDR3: TGCGCCAGCAGCCCAGGACAAGACGCAGATACGCAGTATTTT.